Presented here are 30 T cell receptor beta chains from one specimen sequenced in a study of metastatic and nonmetastatic thyroid tumors (dated by TCRdb to about 2020). No treatment had been received by any patient before thyroid surgery. Library preparation employed PCR. Sequenced on an Illumina HiSeq 4000. TCRdb reworked the public reads: Q25 trimming with fastp, MiXCR clone assembly, productive beta chains retained. This sample comprises some 28,000 clones, approximately 16% of them detected only once. 4% to 5% of the sample is taken by the ten largest. Sequenced: blood. These receptors originate from a female donor with papillary thyroid cancer or a benign thyroid nodule (not recorded which). Some clones in this sample may be carry-over from other donors' samples.

This clone has ten or more counts. The V and J genes are TRBV9 and TRBJ1-1, with unresolved D. V was pared by 4 bases and J by 5 bases, with 12 bases between. CDR3 length: 13 amino acids. Germline V gene lookup returns CDR1 SGDLS and CDR2 YYNGEE. The CDR3 loop reads CASSSAGITEAFF. DNA of the CDR3: TGTGCCAGCAGCTCCGCGGGGATAACTGAAGCTTTCTTT.

This clone showed up many times. The CDR3 spells CGGGAGGETQYF. As DNA, the CDR3 is TGCGGCGGGGGAGCGGGAGGTGAGACCCAGTACTTC. The V gene is TRBV20-1, the J gene TRBJ2-5, with 9 bases fitting TRBD2. The CDR3 has 12 amino acids. The germline gives CDR1 DFQATT, CDR2 SNEGSKA (reference sequence).

V and J are TRBV6-1 and TRBJ1-1; tentative D call: TRBD1 (6 bases). The germline V gene has CDR1 MNHNS and CDR2 SASEGT. The CDR3 is 12 amino acids. V lost 2 bases and J 6 bases, leaving 7 bases between the germline ends. DNA for the CDR3: TGTGCCAGCAGTGAAAAGGGGGCTGAAGCTTTCTTT. This codes for CASSEKGAEAFF.

In this sample, this clone turned up a few times. The sample contains more than one DNA sequence encoding this CDR3. The rearrangement links TRBV6-4 to TRBJ1-1; TRBD1 matches at 7 bases. CDR3 size: 17 residues. Per the germline V gene, CDR1 is MRHNA and CDR2 is SNTAGT. J gave up 4 bases and V 6 bases, and 17 bases lay outside the gene matches. The CDR3 DNA is TGTGCCAGCAGCTTTCCCTCTGGTGGGACAGTGGGCACTGAAGCTTTCTTT. Translated, it gives CASSFPSGGTVGTEAFF.

A few counts support this clone. This CDR3 fails to terminate in the conserved phenylalanine or tryptophan, so it likely reflects a read error. The limits of the CDR3 on the DNA are not certain, so only TCRdb's listed CDR3 is given. The chain has TRBV2 and TRBJ2-1. Germline assignment: CDR1 SNHLY and CDR2 FYNNEI. The CDR3 length is 10 residues, termini included. CDR3 sequence reads: CASSEELPVN.

This clone was observed at least ten times. CDR3 residues: CSATSGTVSHTEAFF. The CDR3 coding sequence is TGCAGTGCTACCTCTGGGACAGTCTCTCACACTGAAGCTTTCTTT. V gene TRBV20-1 combines with J gene TRBJ1-1; TRBD1 aligns across 7 bases. The V segment lost 4 bases and the J segment 3 bases; nucleotides outside the gene matches: 11. Looked up from germline, CDR1 is DFQATT and CDR2 is SNEGSKA (reference sequence). The CDR3 covers 15 residues.

Many counts were recorded for this clone. This may be a read error, as it is one base from a much larger clone. The same CDR3 arises from other DNA sequences in this sample as well. J is TRBJ2-3 and V is TRBV6-2 or TRBV6-3, with D hard to call. CDR3 length: 13 residues. The germline V gene encodes CDR1 MNHEY and CDR2 SVGEGT. The CDR3 loop reads CASTSSQHPTQYF. The CDR3 nucleotides are TGTGCCAGCACCTCGTCTCAGCACCCTACGCAGTACTTT.

This clone was counted at least ten times. V and J are TRBV6-1 and TRBJ2-3; 11 nucleotides align to TRBD2. The CDR3 spans 16 residues. Looked up from germline, CDR1 is MNHNS and CDR2 is SASEGT. V gave up 4 bases and J gave up 7 bases; unmatched junction bases: 10. The CDR3 DNA sequence: TGTGCCAGCAGTGGTCTAGCGGGAGGACAGGGGTATACGCAGTATTTT. Protein product: CASSGLAGGQGYTQYF.

This clone was detected only a few times. At one end the junction does not follow the germline gene, possibly because of a read error. V gene TRBV6-5 combines with J gene TRBJ2-6; D gene uncertain. CDR1 is MNHEY and CDR2 is SVGAGI in the germline V gene. CDR3 length: 13 residues. The CDR3 loop is CASSDSGANVLTF. CDR3 sequence (DNA): TGTGCCAGCAGTGACTCTGGGGCCAACGTCCTGACTTTC.

This clone was seen ten or more times. Other DNA sequences in this specimen translate into the identical CDR3. V usage is TRBV29-1 and J usage is TRBJ2-5, with 8 bases fitting TRBD1. Germline lookup yields CDR1 SQVTM and CDR2 ANQGSEA. This CDR3 spans 13 amino acids. The junction had 8 bases not matched to a gene; V was cut back by 6 bases and J by 5 bases. CDR3 nucleotides: TGCAGCGTCGTCCAGGGGGCCGGTGAGACCCAGTACTTC. This codes for CSVVQGAGETQYF.

The gene calls are TRBV6-1 and TRBJ2-7; 12 bases are a match to TRBD1. The CDR3 loop spans 15 amino acids. V lost 6 bases and J lost 2; bases outside the gene matches: 5. The germline V gene encodes CDR1 MNHNS and CDR2 SASEGT. The CDR3 loop reads CASSRDRGHAYEQYF. CDR3 nucleotides: TGTGCCAGCAGCAGGGACAGGGGGCACGCCTACGAGCAGTACTTC.

This clone was observed at least ten times. The junction shows a germline mismatch at one end, possibly a read error. The sample holds other DNA sequences that translate to the same CDR3. The chain couples TRBV19 to TRBJ2-6, with D possibly matching TRBD1 (6 bases). The germline gives CDR1 LNHDA, CDR2 SQIVND (reference sequence). The CDR3 contains 18 residues. The CDR3 here is CASSIIWQGSSGANVLTF. In nucleotides, the CDR3 is TGTGCCAGTAGCATTATATGGCAGGGGAGCTCTGGGGCCAACGTCCTAACTTTC. The entire variable domain, with the rest obtained from reference TRBV19 and TRBJ2-6, is as follows: DGGITQSPKYLFRKEGQNVTLSCEQNLNHDAMYWYRQDPGQGLRLIYYSQIVNDFQKGDIAEGYSVSREKKESFPLTVTSAQKNPTAFYLCASSIIWQGSSGANVLTFGAGSRLTVL.

This clone showed up many times. This chain joins TRBV7-2 and TRBJ2-1; no definite D call. Germline V gives CDR1 SGHTA, CDR2 FQGNSA. This CDR3 is 15 amino acids long. V lost 2 bases and J 6 bases, leaving 14 bases between the germline ends. The CDR3 region is CASSLLGIGLNEQFF. As DNA, the CDR3 is TGTGCCAGCAGCTTATTAGGGATAGGCCTCAATGAGCAGTTCTTC.

Of note for this clone: Relative to the germline gene, one junction end is altered; a read error may explain this. This chain joins TRBV6-5 and TRBJ1-5, with D possibly TRBD1 on 6 matching bases. CDR3 length: 14 amino acids. CDR1 and CDR2 (germline): MNHEY, SVGAGI. The CDR3 DNA sequence: TGTGCCAGCAGTTACTCGGGCAGGGGTGAGCCCAAGCATTTT. It encodes CASSYSGRGEPKHF.

The chain links TRBV9 to TRBJ1-1; maybe TRBD1 (5 bases). Trimming pared 3 bases from V and 4 bases from J, leaving 13 bases between. This CDR3 is 14 amino acids long. Germline V lookup: CDR1 SGDLS, CDR2 YYNGEE. DNA of the CDR3: TGTGCCAGCAGCGCAGGGTCGGTTGGCACTGAAGCTTTCTTT. Translation: CASSAGSVGTEAFF. The full variable domain, in which reference TRBV9 and TRBJ1-1 provide the parts outside the CDR3, is DSGVTQTPKHLITATGQRVTLRCSPRSGDLSVYWYQQSLDQGLQFLIQYYNGEERAKGNILERFSAQQFPDLHSELNLSSLELGDSALYFCASSAGSVGTEAFFGQGTRLTVV.

Sample share makes this clone medium-sized. The CDR3 nucleotides are TGTGCCAGCAGTGATCGGTGGTCTGGAAACACCATATATTTT. As protein: CASSDRWSGNTIYF. The chain employs TRBV6-1 and TRBJ1-3; D unclear. The CDR3 runs 14 residues. V lost 3 bases to trimming and J lost 1 base, with 7 bases between them. Germline lookup yields CDR1 MNHNS and CDR2 SASEGT.

This clone was recorded many times. The chain recombines TRBV5-6 with TRBJ2-7; the D is unclear. The CDR3 has 11 residues. Trimming cost V 3 bases and J 6 bases, with 7 bases left between them. Germline CDR1 is SGHDT and CDR2 is YYEEEE. The CDR3 DNA reads TGTGCCAGCAGCTACCGACGCGAGCAGTACTTC. As protein: CASSYRREQYF.

The sample holds a few counts of this clone. The rearrangement uses TRBV6-1 and TRBJ2-7; 7 nucleotides match TRBD1. CDR1 and CDR2 from the germline V gene are MNHNS and SASEGT. The trim removed 7 bases at V and 2 bases at J, leaving 8 bases unmatched. The CDR3 runs to 14 residues. The CDR3 protein is CASILTGQTYEQYF. CDR3 DNA: TGTGCCAGCATACTGACAGGGCAAACCTACGAGCAGTACTTC.

This clone was found many times. The chain is built from TRBV28 and TRBJ2-7, with 9 positions matching TRBD1. CDR3 length equals 14 residues. Germline CDR1 and CDR2: MDHEN and SYDVKM. The junction had 5 bases not matched to a gene; V was cut back by 4 bases and J by 4 bases. The CDR3 DNA sequence: TGTGCCAGCAGTTCGACAGGGGGTGTGTACGAGCAGTACTTC. Translating gives CASSSTGGVYEQYF.

This clone has at least ten counts. V usage is TRBV20-1 and J usage is TRBJ2-5; D not resolved. The V end lost 0 bases, the J end lost 2 bases, and 16 bases lay between the germline ends. The CDR3 has 16 residues. Germline V CDR1 and CDR2: DFQATT, SNEGSKA (reference sequence). CDR3 DNA: TGCAGTGCTAGAGATTACGAGCCGAACGTTCAAGAGACCCAGTACTTC. Translated: CSARDYEPNVQETQYF.

Many counts were recorded for this clone. The rearrangement uses TRBV19 and TRBJ1-2, with D uncertain. This CDR3 is 12 amino acids long. Trimming took 3 bases from V and 5 from J, leaving 7 bases between them. Germline V lookup: CDR1 LNHDA, CDR2 SQIVND (reference sequence). The CDR3 reads CASSMSRYGYTF. DNA for the CDR3: TGTGCCAGTAGTATGTCCCGTTATGGCTACACCTTC.

This clone was picked up many times. Other DNA sequences in the same sample also yield this CDR3. V is TRBV29-1 and J is TRBJ1-2; a weak D match, TRBD1 (5 bases). The CDR3 has 12 residues. Trimming shortened V by 3 bases and J by 8 bases, and 13 bases separated the two germline ends. From germline, CDR1 is SQVTM and CDR2 ANQGSEA. The CDR3 DNA sequence: TGCAGCGTTGACCCAGGGTCTGTGGGCTACACCTTC. It translates to CSVDPGSVGYTF.

This clone was recorded at least ten times. V usage is TRBV6-1 and J usage is TRBJ1-2; D might be TRBD1 (5 bases). The CDR3 sequence is 14 residues long. CDR1 and CDR2 (germline): MNHNS, SASEGT. Trimming left V 6 bases short and J 3 bases short, with 14 bases between. This CDR3 reads CASSRALGDYGYTF. CDR3 nucleotide sequence: TGTGCCAGCAGCAGGGCTCTAGGGGACTATGGCTACACCTTC.

In this sample, this clone turned up many times. The chain is built from TRBV20-1 and TRBJ1-5, with a possible D match to TRBD1 (5 bases). V dropped 0 bases and J dropped 7 bases, with 16 bases sitting between them. Germline loops: CDR1 DFQATT, CDR2 SNEGSKA (reference sequence). The CDR3 runs to 15 residues. CDR3 in amino acids: CSARDRMGGGQPQHF. CDR3 DNA: TGCAGTGCTAGAGACAGAATGGGGGGGGGGCAGCCCCAGCATTTT.

This clone was found many times. This chain uses TRBV4-1 with TRBJ2-1; perhaps TRBD2 as D (6 bases). CDR1 and CDR2 (germline): MGHRA, YSYEKL. Trimming removed 3 bases at V and 7 bases at J, with 13 bases between. The CDR3 loop spans 14 amino acids. CDR3 region: CASSHPGAGNEQFF. CDR3 in DNA: TGCGCCAGCAGCCACCCGGGAGCAGGAAATGAGCAGTTCTTC.

This clone was picked up many times. The rearrangement uses TRBV6-5 and TRBJ1-1; possibly TRBD1 for D (5 bases). V gave up 4 bases and J gave up 7 bases, with 16 bases separating them. The CDR3 is made up of 14 amino acids. Germline assignment: CDR1 MNHEY and CDR2 SVGAGI. The CDR3 here is CASSFSGTGYEAFF. In DNA form, the CDR3 reads TGTGCCAGCAGTTTCTCGGGGACGGGCTATGAAGCTTTCTTT.

The rearrangement joins TRBV25-1 to TRBJ1-5, with 10 bases matching TRBD1. The germline V gene has CDR1 MGHDK and CDR2 SYGVNS. This CDR3 has 15 residues. V dropped 4 bases and J dropped 6; count of bases not matched to a gene: 6. CDR3: CASSVGTGACQPQHF. CDR3 nucleotides: TGTGCCAGCAGTGTAGGGACAGGGGCCTGTCAGCCCCAGCATTTT.

V gene TRBV10-3 combines with J gene TRBJ2-1; 7 positions agree with TRBD1. The CDR3 consists of 13 residues. V lost 11 bases, J lost 9 bases, and 13 bases stayed unmatched. Germline CDR1 ENHRY, CDR2 SYGVKD. The chain's CDR3 is CAAGQVSVSEQFF. CDR3 in DNA: TGTGCCGCTGGACAGGTCTCGGTGAGTGAGCAGTTCTTC.

This clone appeared many times. The V gene is TRBV19, the J gene TRBJ2-1, with 11 nucleotides matching TRBD2. The CDR3 runs 14 residues. Germline V lookup: CDR1 LNHDA, CDR2 SQIVND (reference sequence). Trimming took 5 bases from V and 8 from J; bases not matched to a gene: 5. This CDR3 is CASSLAGGPYEQFF. As DNA, the CDR3 is TGTGCCAGTAGTTTAGCGGGAGGGCCATATGAGCAGTTCTTC.

In this sample, this clone turned up many times. The genes are TRBV5-4 and TRBJ1-5, with D unclear. Germline-derived CDR1 and CDR2 are SGHNT and YYREEE (reference sequence). The ends were cut back, 2 bases at V and 3 bases at J, with 3 bases in the middle. The CDR3 covers 12 residues. The CDR3 coding sequence is TGTGCCAGCAGCTTAAACAATCAGCCCCAGCATTTT. Protein sequence: CASSLNNQPQHF. The whole variable domain, filled in from reference TRBV5-4 and TRBJ1-5, reads ETGVTQSPTHLIKTRGQQVTLRCSSQSGHNTVSWYQQALGQGPQFIFQYYREEENGRGNFPPRFSGLQFPNYSSELNVNALELDDSALYLCASSLNNQPQHFGDGTRLSIL.